The 2 T cell receptor beta chains in this list originate from one sample, sequenced in a study of blood T cells in healthy people across ages. Then a second PCR, running about 7 to 11 cycles, was carried out with a sample-barcoded 5' primer and a J-beta primer mix. MiXCR, run by TCRdb on the 5' RACE reads, gives a single entry per CDR3 protein. The table has 500,000 to 600,000 distinct CDR3 sequences, roughly 29% seen once. Source material: blood. The receptors stem from a woman aged 65 to 85 in good health.

This clonotype was picked up a small number of times. The genes are TRBV18 and TRBJ1-1; D uncertain. The CDR3 has 14 residues. The V end lost 3 bases, the J end lost 1 base, and 9 bases lay between the germline ends. CDR1 and CDR2 from the germline V gene are KGHSH and LQKENI. CDR3 sequence: CASSPSLRNTEAFF. The CDR3 nucleotides read TGTGCCAGCTCACCGAGCTTGAGGAACACTGAAGCTTTCTTT.

V and J are TRBV7-3 and TRBJ1-3; unclear D gene. V lost 5 bases, J lost 4 bases, and 12 bases lay in between. The CDR3 has 14 residues. Germline V gene sequence: CDR1 SGHTA, CDR2 FQGTGA. The DNA of the CDR3 is TGTGCCAGCAGCCTCCACGCCCAAGGAAACACCATATATTTT. Translation gives CASSLHAQGNTIYF.